This TCR beta chain appears in the sequencing data of a study of CD4 T cells in relation to SARS-CoV-2 and coronaviruses. Study outcomes and limitations: Crossreactivity was assessed only for spike protein, not other viral proteins. About 65% of donors had memory CD4+ clonotypes crossrecognizing SARS-CoV-2 and common cold coronavirus spike.

Before the COVID-19 pandemic, during about 2011-2019, CD4+ T cells were taken from unexposed donors. Germline loops: CDR1 SNHLY, CDR2 FYNNEI. The V gene lost 3 bases and the J gene lost 0 bases, with 9 bases spanning the gap. This CDR3 spans 15 amino acids. Sequencing used immunoSEQ multiplex PCR; TCRdb keeps in-frame clones, though not all of them. The sample shows about 65,000 clones, 87% of them seen only once. With respect to this clone: Antigen specificity is unknown.

The source of this sequence is a human donor in good health. Sequencing was done on a sample of memory CD4+ T cells from PBMCs. V is TRBV2 and J is TRBJ1-5, with D uncertain. Here the CDR3 reads CASSDRLNSNQPQHF. CDR3 bases: TGTGCCAGCAGTGACCGGTTGAATAGCAATCAGCCCCAGCATTTT. Complete variable domain (other parts from reference TRBV2 and TRBJ1-5): EPEVTQTPSHQVTQMGQEVILRCVPISNHLYFYWYRQILGQKVEFLVSFYNNEISEKSEIFDDQFSVERPDGSNFTLKIRSTKLEDSAMYFCASSDRLNSNQPQHFGDGTRLSIL.